A selection of T cell receptor beta chains follows, all from one sample in a study of blood T cell repertoires in COVID-19. Measured with immunoSEQ multiplex PCR; TCRdb has only the in-frame clones, and not every one. The data show tens of thousands of clones, roughly 87% seen once. The source material was peripheral blood. The receptor set was obtained from a woman at least 80 years old with acute or convalescent COVID-19. The CDR3 runs from the conserved cysteine through the conserved F or W. Fields, in order: D gene, J gene, V gene, CDR3 length, clone size, CDR3 DNA, CDR3 protein. A D gene is named only where the DNA matches it firmly. Clone size, where shown, is once, few, many, or a class for clones that have expanded.

d_gene: TRBD1
j_gene: TRBJ1-5
v_gene: TRBV27
len: 14
abundance: once
CDR3nt: TGTGCCAGCAGGACCGGGACAGGGGGACAGCCCCAGCATTTT
CDR3aa: CASRTGTGGQPQHF

d_gene: TRBD1
j_gene: TRBJ1-6
v_gene: TRBV27
len: 17
abundance: NA
CDR3nt: TGTGCCAGCACCCCCGGGAGGGGGCGCGTCGGTGTTTCACCCCTCCACTTT
CDR3aa: CASTPGRGRVGVSPLHF

d_gene: NA
j_gene: TRBJ2-3
v_gene: TRBV7-9
len: 16
abundance: NA
CDR3nt: TGTGCCAGCAGCTCTACCGTCCGGGGGGCCACAGATACGCAGTATTTT
CDR3aa: CASSSTVRGATDTQYF

d_gene: TRBD1
j_gene: TRBJ1-1
v_gene: TRBV29-1
len: 13
abundance: NA
CDR3nt: TGCAGCGGCGGCCGGGACAGGGTTACTGAAGCTTTCTTT
CDR3aa: CSGGRDRVTEAFF

d_gene: TRBD1
j_gene: TRBJ1-4
v_gene: TRBV28
len: 17
abundance: NA
CDR3nt: TGTGCCAGCAGTTTATCGCTAGTAGGGACAGATAATGAAAAACTGTTTTTT
CDR3aa: CASSLSLVGTDNEKLFF

d_gene: TRBD1
j_gene: TRBJ2-3
v_gene: TRBV11-3
len: 16
abundance: NA
CDR3nt: TGTGCCAGCAGCTTAGGGACAGGGCGTAGCACAGATACGCAGTATTTT
CDR3aa: CASSLGTGRSTDTQYF

d_gene: NA
j_gene: TRBJ2-7
v_gene: TRBV6-1
len: 16
abundance: NA
CDR3nt: TGTGCCAGCAGTGTCCGGGACTTGGGGCCAACCTACGAGCAGTACTTC
CDR3aa: CASSVRDLGPTYEQYF

d_gene: NA
j_gene: TRBJ2-1
v_gene: TRBV5-1
len: 14
abundance: NA
CDR3nt: TGCGCCAGCAGCCAGAGGGCCCAGACCAATGAGCAGTTCTTC
CDR3aa: CASSQRAQTNEQFF

d_gene: NA
j_gene: TRBJ1-1
v_gene: TRBV6-1
len: 13
abundance: NA
CDR3nt: TGTGCCAGCAGTGAAGTCACGGACACTGAAGCTTTCTTT
CDR3aa: CASSEVTDTEAFF

d_gene: NA
j_gene: TRBJ2-1
v_gene: TRBV5-1
len: 12
abundance: NA
CDR3nt: TGCGCCAGCAGCTTCTACCTCAATGAGCAGTTCTTC
CDR3aa: CASSFYLNEQFF

d_gene: TRBD1
j_gene: TRBJ2-1
v_gene: TRBV7-9
len: 15
abundance: NA
CDR3nt: TGTGCCAGCAGCTTCCCGGGACAGATATACAATGAGCAGTTCTTC
CDR3aa: CASSFPGQIYNEQFF

d_gene: TRBD2
j_gene: TRBJ2-5
v_gene: TRBV3-1/TRBV3-2
len: 17
abundance: NA
CDR3nt: TGTGCCAGCAGCCAACTCCTGACTAGCGGGGGGGCGGAGACCCAGTACTTC
CDR3aa: CASSQLLTSGGAETQYF

d_gene: NA
j_gene: TRBJ1-3
v_gene: TRBV4-1
len: 16
abundance: NA
CDR3nt: TGCGCCAGCAGCCATAACTCAGGCTTATCTGGAAACACCATATATTTT
CDR3aa: CASSHNSGLSGNTIYF